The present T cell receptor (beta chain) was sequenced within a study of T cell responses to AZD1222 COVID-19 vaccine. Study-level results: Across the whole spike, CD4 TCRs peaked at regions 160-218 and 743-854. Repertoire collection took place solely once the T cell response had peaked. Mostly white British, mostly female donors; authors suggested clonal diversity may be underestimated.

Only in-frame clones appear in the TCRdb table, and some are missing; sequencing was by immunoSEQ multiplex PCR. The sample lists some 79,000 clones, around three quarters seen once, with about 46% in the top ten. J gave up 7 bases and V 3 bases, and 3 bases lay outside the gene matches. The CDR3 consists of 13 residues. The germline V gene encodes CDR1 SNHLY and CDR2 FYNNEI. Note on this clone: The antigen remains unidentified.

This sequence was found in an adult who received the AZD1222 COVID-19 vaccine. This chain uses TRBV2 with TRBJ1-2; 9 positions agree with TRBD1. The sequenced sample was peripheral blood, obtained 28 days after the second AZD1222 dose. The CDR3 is CASSETGGRGYTF. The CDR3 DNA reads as TGTGCCAGCAGTGAGACAGGGGGACGTGGCTACACCTTC.